Judged by abundance, the clone carrying this TCR beta chain is medium-sized. What it binds is not known. TCRdb passed the PCR reads through MiXCR, listing each CDR3 protein once. Of 10,000 or so distinct CDR3 sequences detected, over 15% appear once; the ten largest clones hold roughly 1.9%. The sample belongs to a study of molecular identifiers for immune sequencing clone quantification. Broader study findings: Sizes of highly expanded clones could be underestimated through identical TCRs sharing a barcode.

Trimming shortened V by 5 bases and J by 2 bases, and 18 bases separated the two germline ends. In germline, CDR1 is LNHDA, CDR2 SQIVND (reference sequence). This CDR3 comprises 16 residues. Material: naive CD8+ T cells from blood, with Jurkat cell RNA spiked in. Sample subset: FACS-sorted CD8+CD4-CCR7+CD45RA+ naive T cells. The chain recombines TRBV19 with TRBJ1-2, with D perhaps TRBD1 (5 bases). The clonotype was recovered from a human donor in good health. Some libraries in this study had Jurkat cell RNA spiked in. The CDR3 DNA reads as TGTGCCAGTAGTCCCGTCTTGACAGCTCGAAACTATGGCTACACCTTC. This gives the protein CASSPVLTARNYGYTF.